What follows are 7 T cell receptor beta chains derived from one specimen sequenced in a study of blood T cell repertoires in COVID-19. Profiled with immunoSEQ multiplex PCR; TCRdb holds only in-frame clones, not every one. The sample has about 35,000 clones; about 87% are singletons. Sequencing was performed on peripheral blood. These receptors all stem from a human donor in a cohort sampled during active COVID-19.

This sequence joins TRBV19 and TRBJ2-1, with a weak D call TRBD2 (5 bases). V was shortened by 1 base and J by 4 bases, with 8 bases between the two germline ends. This CDR3 has 14 amino acids. Per the germline V gene, CDR1 is LNHDA and CDR2 is SQIVND (reference sequence). Here the CDR3 DNA reads TGTGCCAGTAGTATAGGGCCGGGATACAATGAGCAGTTCTTC. It translates to CASSIGPGYNEQFF.

The V gene is TRBV10-3, the J gene TRBJ1-1, with D tentatively TRBD1 (6 bases). The CDR3 extends over 12 amino acids. V was shortened by 6 bases and J by 3 bases, with 8 bases between the two germline ends. Germline lookup yields CDR1 ENHRY and CDR2 SYGVKD. CDR3 DNA: TGTGCCATCAGGGACAGTGACACTGAAGCTTTCTTT. Translating it yields CAIRDSDTEAFF.

This clone has more than one count but fewer than ten. V and J are TRBV19 and TRBJ2-3, with TRBD2 matching 7 bases. This CDR3 has 16 residues. The trim removed 5 bases at V and 14 bases at J, leaving 22 bases unmatched. Germline-derived CDR1 and CDR2 are LNHDA and SQIVND (reference sequence). For the CDR3, the DNA is TGTGCCAGTAGTCGGTTAGCGGGCAGCAGCAGGAGCACGGCGTATTTT. Protein sequence: CASSRLAGSSRSTAYF. The whole variable domain, remainder taken from reference TRBV19 and TRBJ2-3, is DGGITQSPKYLFRKEGQNVTLSCEQNLNHDAMYWYRQDPGQGLRLIYYSQIVNDFQKGDIAEGYSVSREKKESFPLTVTSAQKNPTAFYLCASSRLAGSSRSTAYFGPGTRLTVL.

The chain combines TRBV6-5 with TRBJ2-2, with TRBD1 matching over 9 bases. The CDR3 consists of 14 residues. Germline V gives CDR1 MNHEY, CDR2 SVGAGI. Trimming cost V 5 bases and J 7 bases; bases outside gene matches: 5. DNA for the CDR3: TGTGCCAGCAGTCCACAGGGGGCGCGCGGGGAGCTGTTTTTT. This gives the protein CASSPQGARGELFF.

This clone has more than one count but fewer than ten. The chain couples TRBV27 to TRBJ1-2; maybe TRBD1 (5 bases). Germline assignment: CDR1 MNHEY and CDR2 SMNVEV (reference sequence). Trimming took 6 bases from V and 3 from J, leaving 11 bases between them. CDR3 length: 13 amino acids. The CDR3 region is CASRRDGDYGYTF. In DNA, the CDR3 is TGTGCCAGCAGGCGGGACGGAGACTATGGCTACACCTTC.

The DNA of the CDR3 is TGTGCCAGCAGCCAAGATGGACTAGCTTGGGAGACCCAGTACTTC. It translates to CASSQDGLAWETQYF. The rearrangement uses TRBV14 and TRBJ2-5; TRBD2 agrees at 8 bases. Trimming at V came to 0 bases and at J to 5 bases, leaving 5 bases not matched to a gene. CDR1 and CDR2 from the germline V gene are SGHDN and FVKESK. The CDR3 extends over 15 amino acids.

The J gene is TRBJ2-5, the V gene TRBV12-3 or TRBV12-4; D gene uncertain. The CDR3 covers 12 residues. With 3 bases removed from V and 5 bases from J, the gap between germline ends came to 7 bases. The CDR3 here is CASSLLRETQYF. The CDR3 bases are TGTGCCAGCAGTTTGCTTCGGGAGACCCAGTACTTC.